This T cell receptor (beta chain) stems from a study of patients and donors after allogeneic stem cell transplantation (dated by TCRdb to between 2020 and 2021). Taken from the germline V gene (reference sequence), the CDR1 and CDR2 loops are LNHDA and SQIVND. V loses 3 bases at its end and J loses 6 bases; junction bases beyond the gene matches: 8. Its CDR3 holds 15 amino acids, cysteine through phenylalanine. Only the CDR3 DNA stays, 45 bases, in frame from base 1. Of note for this clonotype: The specificity of this receptor is unknown. Base qualities are not at hand, and no much larger clone is one base apart.

The method was RT-PCR. Sequencing relied on a NextSeq 550. In TCRdb, the public reads were trimmed at Q25 with fastp and aligned with MiXCR, with productive beta chains retained. Records with the same CDR3 protein are collapsed into one entry carrying the most frequent genes and DNA. This sample lists fewer than 500,000 distinct CDR3 sequences; roughly 17% were detected once. The ten biggest clones cover 7.2% of the sample. The sequencing sample was made of blood, either unsorted or a sorted T cell fraction (not recorded which). This chain is built from TRBV19 and TRBJ1-1; TRBD1 matches 9 bases in the middle. The receptor was isolated from a human donor who was either an allogeneic HSCT recipient or a stem cell or donor lymphocyte infusion donor (not recorded which). It is not recorded whose cells these are; they may come from a transplant donor. The CDR3 here reads CASSIKQGATSEAFF. In nucleotides, the sequence is TGTGCCAGTAGTATTAAACAGGGGGCGACTTCTGAAGCTTTCTTT.